Below, 15 T cell receptor beta chains from the same sample are listed, as sequenced in a study of graft-versus-host responses after intestinal transplantation. Method: immunoSEQ multiplex PCR; TCRdb's copy keeps in-frame clones and lacks some. The sample yields 11,000 to 15,000 clones, roughly two fifths seen once. The researchers put about 200,000 CFSE-labeled responder cells into plates with about 200,000 irradiated, violet-dye-labeled stimulator cells. This material consisted of alloreactive CD8+ T cells from a mixed lymphocyte reaction culture, taken before intestinal transplant. Subset defined: CFSE-low proliferating T cells sorted from approximately 6-day pre-transplant mixed lymphocyte reaction (GvH or HvG direction). The origin of the receptors is a human patient who received an intestinal transplant.

The gene calls are TRBV6-5 and TRBJ2-2; D is ambiguous. V shed 0 bases and J shed 5 bases, with 4 bases lying between them. In germline, CDR1 is MNHEY, CDR2 SVGAGI. The CDR3 spans 13 residues. In DNA form, the CDR3 reads TGTGCCAGCAGTTACTCGGCAACCGGGGAGCTGTTTTTT. Its translation is CASSYSATGELFF.

The chain uses TRBV5-1 and TRBJ1-2; 12 nucleotides agree with TRBD1. The CDR3 runs 15 residues. In germline, CDR1 is SGHRS, CDR2 YFSETQ. The J segment lost 3 bases and the V segment lost 4 bases, leaving 4 bases of the junction unmatched. CDR3 nucleotides: TGCGCCAGCAGCCCCGGGACAGGGGGCCACTATGGCTACACCTTC. It encodes CASSPGTGGHYGYTF.

The chain joins TRBV7-9 to TRBJ2-2; D remains unclear. Trimming pared 10 bases from V and 0 bases from J, leaving 9 bases between. The CDR3 is made up of 13 amino acids. Germline-derived CDR1 and CDR2 are SEHNR and FQNEAQ (reference sequence). For the CDR3, the DNA is TGTGCCATTGAGGAGCCGAACACCGGGGAGCTGTTTTTT. Amino acid sequence: CAIEEPNTGELFF.

This chain connects TRBV27 to TRBJ2-1; no clear D gene. The V end was cut by 3 bases, the J end by 3 bases, with 6 bases between. Germline CDR1 MNHEY, CDR2 SMNVEV (reference sequence). The CDR3 runs to 13 residues. The CDR3 sequence is CASSFGSYNEQFF. CDR3 DNA sequence: TGTGCCAGCAGTTTTGGTAGCTACAATGAGCAGTTCTTC.

The V call is TRBV29-1, the J call TRBJ2-1, with D unclear. CDR1 and CDR2 (germline): SQVTM, ANQGSEA. Trimming took 0 bases from V and 3 from J, leaving 12 bases between them. This CDR3 has 15 residues. The CDR3 bases are TGCAGCGTTGAAGATGGAACTAAAAGCTACAATGAGCAGTTCTTC. Translated, it gives CSVEDGTKSYNEQFF.

The V and J genes are TRBV2 and TRBJ1-1; tentative D call: TRBD1 (6 bases). This CDR3 has 14 residues. Per germline, CDR1 SNHLY and CDR2 FYNNEI. V was clipped by 3 bases and J by 4 bases, with 12 bases between them. The CDR3 here is CASSETGGGTEAFF. The CDR3 DNA reads TGTGCCAGCAGTGAGACAGGCGGCGGCACTGAAGCTTTCTTT.

In its sample, this clone was seen a few times. The J gene is TRBJ2-7, the V gene TRBV10-3; perhaps TRBD1 as D (6 bases). Trimming left V 3 bases short and J 2 bases short, with 11 bases between. Germline values: CDR1 ENHRY, CDR2 SYGVKD. The CDR3 spans 14 residues. As DNA, the CDR3 is TGTGCCATCAGTGATCGACAGGAGACCTACGAGCAGTACTTC. This codes for CAISDRQETYEQYF.

The chain couples TRBV5-6 to TRBJ1-1; D not certain. CDR1 is SGHDT, CDR2 YYEEEE, per germline. V dropped 0 bases and J dropped 3 bases, with 9 bases sitting between them. There are 14 residues in the CDR3. In nucleotides, the CDR3 is TGTGCCAGCAGCTTGGTGGGCTGGGACACTGAAGCTTTCTTT. Translation: CASSLVGWDTEAFF.

This clone was counted a few times. The gene calls are TRBV6-8 and TRBJ1-5, with D unresolved. V lost 6 bases to trimming and J lost 6 bases, with 12 bases between them. CDR1 MNHGY and CDR2 SAAAGT come from the germline V gene. There are 13 residues in the CDR3. Here the CDR3 DNA reads TGTGCCAGCAGCCGCCATGGAGGTCAGCCCCAGCATTTT. This gives the protein CASSRHGGQPQHF.

The table lists this clone with a few counts. CDR3 region: CASSETAGEYADTQYF. The CDR3 nucleotides are TGTGCCAGCAGTGAAACGGCGGGAGAATACGCAGATACGCAGTATTTT. The genes are TRBV2 and TRBJ2-3; 7 bases line up with TRBD2. This CDR3 comprises 16 residues. From germline, CDR1 is SNHLY and CDR2 FYNNEI. Trimming removed 2 bases from V and 4 bases from J; junction bases left unmatched: 9.

This chain links TRBV27 with TRBJ2-7; D perhaps matches TRBD1 (6 bases). The CDR3 totals 16 residues. The V end lost 4 bases, the J end lost 4 bases, and 20 bases lay between the germline ends. CDR1 and CDR2 (germline): MNHEY, SMNVEV (reference sequence). The CDR3 DNA is TGTGCCAGCAGTTCGGGCACCGGACAGTTACTATACGAGCAGTACTTC. Protein: CASSSGTGQLLYEQYF.

The chain carries TRBV9 and TRBJ1-1, with D uncertain. Looked up from germline, CDR1 is SGDLS and CDR2 is YYNGEE. This CDR3 has 15 residues. Trimming stripped 4 bases from V and 2 bases from J, with 15 bases between. CDR3 protein: CASSPGSEGNTEAFF. CDR3 bases: TGTGCCAGCAGCCCCGGGTCGGAGGGCAACACTGAAGCTTTCTTT.

This clone was recorded a few times. The chain has TRBV5-1 and TRBJ1-4, with D perhaps TRBD1 (6 bases). CDR3 size: 16 residues. The V end lost 0 bases, the J end lost 4 bases, and 13 bases lay between the germline ends. In germline, CDR1 is SGHRS, CDR2 YFSETQ. The CDR3: CASSLDREGDNEKLFF. CDR3 in DNA: TGCGCCAGCAGCTTGGACAGGGAGGGAGATAATGAAAAACTGTTTTTT.

This clone was seen more than once but under ten times. The chain couples TRBV30 to TRBJ1-1; no definite D call. V lost 0 bases to trimming and J lost 6 bases, with 8 bases between them. The CDR3 extends over 12 amino acids. Germline-derived CDR1 and CDR2 are GTSNPN and SVGIG (reference sequence). Written as DNA, the CDR3 is TGTGCCTGGAGTGTCTCGTCTGCTGAAGCTTTCTTT. This gives the protein CAWSVSSAEAFF.

This clone is medium-sized (0.01 to 0.1%) within its sample. This chain connects TRBV29-1 to TRBJ2-7, with a possible D match to TRBD1 (6 bases). The germline V gene encodes CDR1 SQVTM and CDR2 ANQGSEA. This CDR3 is built from 15 residues. Trimming left V 4 bases short and J 3 bases short, with 19 bases between. The CDR3 DNA is TGCAGCGTTGTACGTTCTGGCAGGGGCCTCTACGAGCAGTACTTC. It specifies CSVVRSGRGLYEQYF.